This TCR beta chain was sequenced for a study of OX40 agonist ivuxolimab in advanced cancers. This clone was counted only a few times. Only in-frame clones appear in the TCRdb table, and some are missing; sequencing was by immunoSEQ multiplex PCR. The sample lists tens of thousands of clones; 81% were seen once. This receptor was obtained from an adult with an advanced solid tumor such as melanoma, head and neck, liver or kidney cancer. This specimen consisted of CD4+ or CD8+ T cells sorted from blood, obtained in a trial of the OX40 agonist ivuxolimab.

CDR3: CASSIGISTGNTIYF. In DNA form, the CDR3 reads TGTGCCAGTAGTATTGGCATATCAACTGGAAACACCATATATTTT. The V gene is TRBV19, the J gene TRBJ1-3; no reliable D call. Germline V gene lookup returns CDR1 LNHDA and CDR2 SQIVND (reference sequence). The CDR3 runs 15 residues. Trimming removed 3 bases from V and 2 bases from J, with 11 bases in between.